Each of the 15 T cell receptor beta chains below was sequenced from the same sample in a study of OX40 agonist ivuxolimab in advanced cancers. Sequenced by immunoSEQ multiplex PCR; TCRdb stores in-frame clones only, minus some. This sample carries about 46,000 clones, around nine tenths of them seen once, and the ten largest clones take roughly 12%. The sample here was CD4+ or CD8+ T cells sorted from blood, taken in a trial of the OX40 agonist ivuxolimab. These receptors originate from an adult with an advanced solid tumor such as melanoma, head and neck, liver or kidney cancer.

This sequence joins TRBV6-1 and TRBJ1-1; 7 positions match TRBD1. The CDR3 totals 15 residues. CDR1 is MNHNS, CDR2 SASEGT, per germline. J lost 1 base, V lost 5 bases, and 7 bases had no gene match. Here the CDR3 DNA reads TGTGCCAGCAGTTCATGGGGACAGTCGAACACTGAAGCTTTCTTT. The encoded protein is CASSSWGQSNTEAFF.

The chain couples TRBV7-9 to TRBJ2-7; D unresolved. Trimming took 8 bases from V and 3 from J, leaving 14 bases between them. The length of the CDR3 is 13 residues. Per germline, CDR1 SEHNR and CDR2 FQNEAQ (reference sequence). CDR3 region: CASLGPGSYEQYF. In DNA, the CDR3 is TGTGCCAGCCTAGGGCCTGGTAGCTACGAGCAGTACTTC.

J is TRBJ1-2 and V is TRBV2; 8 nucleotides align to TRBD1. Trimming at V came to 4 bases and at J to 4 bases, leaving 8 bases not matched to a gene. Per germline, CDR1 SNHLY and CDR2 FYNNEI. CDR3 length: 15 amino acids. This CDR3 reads CASSGLDRDRYGYTF. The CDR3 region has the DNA TGTGCCAGCAGTGGCTTGGACAGGGATCGCTATGGCTACACCTTC.

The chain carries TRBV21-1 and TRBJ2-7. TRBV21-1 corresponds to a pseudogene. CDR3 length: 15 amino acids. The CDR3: CASSGDEKGAYEQYF. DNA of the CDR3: TGTGCCAGCAGCGGGGACGAAAAGGGCGCCTACGAGCAGTACTTC.

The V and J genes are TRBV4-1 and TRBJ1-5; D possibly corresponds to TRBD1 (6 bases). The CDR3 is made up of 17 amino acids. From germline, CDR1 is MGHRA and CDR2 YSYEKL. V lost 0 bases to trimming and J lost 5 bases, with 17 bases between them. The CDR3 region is CASSQDPEGVADQPQHF. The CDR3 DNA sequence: TGCGCCAGCAGCCAAGACCCGGAGGGGGTAGCAGATCAGCCCCAGCATTTT.

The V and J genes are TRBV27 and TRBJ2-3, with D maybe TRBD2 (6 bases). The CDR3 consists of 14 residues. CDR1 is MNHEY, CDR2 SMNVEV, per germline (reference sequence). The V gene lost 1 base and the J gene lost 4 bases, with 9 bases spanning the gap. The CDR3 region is CASSLFGTPDTQYF. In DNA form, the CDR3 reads TGTGCCAGCAGTTTATTTGGGACTCCAGATACGCAGTATTTT.

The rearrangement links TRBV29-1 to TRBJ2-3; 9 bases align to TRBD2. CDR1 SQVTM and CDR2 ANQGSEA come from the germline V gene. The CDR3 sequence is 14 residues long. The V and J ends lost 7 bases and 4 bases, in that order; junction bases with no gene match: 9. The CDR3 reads CSGALAGTADTQYF. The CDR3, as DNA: TGCAGCGGTGCCCTAGCGGGAACCGCAGATACGCAGTATTTT.

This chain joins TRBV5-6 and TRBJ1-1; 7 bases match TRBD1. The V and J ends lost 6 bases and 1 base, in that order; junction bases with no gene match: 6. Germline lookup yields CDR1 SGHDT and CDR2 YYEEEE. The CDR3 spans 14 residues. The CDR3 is CASTKQGPNTEAFF. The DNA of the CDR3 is TGTGCCAGCACCAAACAGGGGCCGAACACTGAAGCTTTCTTT. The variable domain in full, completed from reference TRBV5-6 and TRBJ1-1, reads DAGVTQSPTHLIKTRGQQVTLRCSPKSGHDTVSWYQQALGQGPQFIFQYYEEEERQRGNFPDRFSGHQFPNYSSELNVNALLLGDSALYLCASTKQGPNTEAFFGQGTRLTVV.

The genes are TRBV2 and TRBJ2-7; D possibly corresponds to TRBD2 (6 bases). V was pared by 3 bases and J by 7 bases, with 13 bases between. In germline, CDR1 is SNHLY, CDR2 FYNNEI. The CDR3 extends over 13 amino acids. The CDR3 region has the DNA TGTGCCAGCAGTGAGGCGGGGACGAAGGAGCAGTACTTC. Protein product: CASSEAGTKEQYF. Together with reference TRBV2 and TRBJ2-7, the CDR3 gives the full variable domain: EPEVTQTPSHQVTQMGQEVILRCVPISNHLYFYWYRQILGQKVEFLVSFYNNEISEKSEIFDDQFSVERPDGSNFTLKIRSTKLEDSAMYFCASSEAGTKEQYFGPGTRLTVT.

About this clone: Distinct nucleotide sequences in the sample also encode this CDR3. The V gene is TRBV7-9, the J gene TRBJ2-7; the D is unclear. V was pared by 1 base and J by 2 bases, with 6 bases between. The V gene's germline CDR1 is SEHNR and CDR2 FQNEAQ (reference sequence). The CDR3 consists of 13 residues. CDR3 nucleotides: TGTGCCAGCAGCTTAGGGGGTCCCTACGAGCAGTACTTC. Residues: CASSLGGPYEQYF. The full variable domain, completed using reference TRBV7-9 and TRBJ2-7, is DTGVSQNPRHKITKRGQNVTFRCDPISEHNRLYWYRQTLGQGPEFLTYFQNEAQLEKSRLLSDRFSAERPKGSFSTLEIQRTEQGDSAMYLCASSLGGPYEQYFGPGTRLTVT.

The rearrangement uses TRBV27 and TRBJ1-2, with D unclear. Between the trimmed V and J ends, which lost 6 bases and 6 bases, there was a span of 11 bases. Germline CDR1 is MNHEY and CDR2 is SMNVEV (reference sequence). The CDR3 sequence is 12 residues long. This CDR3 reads CASSVHGDGYTF. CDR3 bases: TGTGCCAGCAGCGTTCATGGAGATGGCTACACCTTC.

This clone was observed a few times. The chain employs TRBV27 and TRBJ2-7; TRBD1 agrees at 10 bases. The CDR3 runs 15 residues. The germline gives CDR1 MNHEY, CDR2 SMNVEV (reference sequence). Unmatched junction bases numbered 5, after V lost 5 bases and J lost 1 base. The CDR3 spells CASSARQGASYEQYF. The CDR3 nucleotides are TGTGCCAGCAGTGCCCGACAGGGGGCTTCCTACGAGCAGTACTTC.

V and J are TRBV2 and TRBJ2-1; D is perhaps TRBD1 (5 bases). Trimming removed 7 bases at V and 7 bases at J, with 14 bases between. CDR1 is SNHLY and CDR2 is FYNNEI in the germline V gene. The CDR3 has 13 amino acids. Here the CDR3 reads CASNKGLGNEQFF. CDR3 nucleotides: TGTGCCAGCAACAAGGGGCTTGGGAATGAGCAGTTCTTC.

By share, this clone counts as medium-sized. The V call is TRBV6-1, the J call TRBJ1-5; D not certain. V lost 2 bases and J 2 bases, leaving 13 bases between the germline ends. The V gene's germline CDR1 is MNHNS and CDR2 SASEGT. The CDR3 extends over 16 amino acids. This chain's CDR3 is CASSESEGVGNQPQHF. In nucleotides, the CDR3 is TGTGCCAGCAGTGAATCGGAGGGAGTAGGCAATCAGCCCCAGCATTTT.

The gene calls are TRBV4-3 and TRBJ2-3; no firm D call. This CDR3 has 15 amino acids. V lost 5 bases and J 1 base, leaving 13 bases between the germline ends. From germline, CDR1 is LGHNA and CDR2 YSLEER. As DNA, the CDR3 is TGCGCCAGCAGCGGCCGGGCCTCAGGCACAGATACGCAGTATTTT. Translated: CASSGRASGTDTQYF.